This T cell receptor (beta chain) stems from a study of T cell clonality in common variable immunodeficiency. The repertoire was sequenced with immunoSEQ multiplex PCR; TCRdb's copy has only in-frame clones and lacks some. The specimen has tens of thousands of clones, none found just once. Study-level findings and limits: Fewer deletions and N-nucleotide insertions were reportedly seen in common variable immunodeficiency TCR beta sequences. Compared with controls, CVID subjects had fewer shared TCRbeta clones.

The V gene's germline CDR1 is SGHDN and CDR2 FVKESK. V was clipped by 8 bases and J by 1 base; unmatched bases: 4. This CDR3 spans 13 amino acids. Both groups were predominantly of Caucasian heritage. This clone was found many times. No antigen is known for it. The read ends 3 residues early relative to the CDR3; the germline J gene fills the gap. The sample consisted of peripheral blood mononuclear cells. The chain carries TRBV14 and TRBJ2-7, with TRBD2 identical over 8 bases. This sequence originates from a human donor with common variable immunodeficiency. The sequenced part of the CDR3 DNA is TGTGCCAGCGGGGCGGGGGGATCCTACGAG. Its translation is CASGAGGSYE. The whole CDR3 protein is CASGAGGSYEQYF. Combining the CDR3 with reference TRBV14 and TRBJ2-7 gives the whole variable domain EAGVTQFPSHSVIEKGQTVTLRCDPISGHDNLYWYRRVMGKEIKFLLHFVKESKQDESGMPNNRFLAERTGGTYSTLKVQPAELEDSGVYFCASGAGGSYEQYFGPGTRLTVT.